What follows are 32 T cell receptor beta chains derived from one specimen sequenced in a study of identical twins' blood T cells. TCRdb redid the calling of the 5' RACE reads with MiXCR, one entry per CDR3 protein. The data contain a few hundred thousand distinct CDR3 sequences, about 28% of them singletons. The sample consisted of PBMCs. The receptors originated from a woman between 18 and 50 years old in good health.

V usage is TRBV14 and J usage is TRBJ1-1; D remains ambiguous. Looked up from germline, CDR1 is SGHDN and CDR2 is FVKESK. The germline V and J ends were trimmed by 1 base and 3 bases, with 27 bases remaining between them. The CDR3 has 20 amino acids. The CDR3 sequence: CASSQVKSYGKGGRDTEAFF. The CDR3 nucleotides read TGTGCCAGCAGCCAAGTAAAATCCTACGGGAAGGGCGGTCGAGACACTGAAGCTTTCTTT.

This clonotype was counted between two and nine times. V is TRBV27 and J is TRBJ2-2, with 11 nucleotides matching TRBD2. The CDR3 has 15 residues. Germline V gene lookup returns CDR1 MNHEY and CDR2 SMNVEV (reference sequence). After removal of 7 bases from V and 6 bases from J, the junction contained 7 bases not matched to a gene. The DNA of the CDR3 is TGTGCCAGCAAAACTAGCGGGAGTATTGCCGGGGAGCTGTTTTTT. This sequence encodes CASKTSGSIAGELFF.

The V gene is TRBV5-4, the J gene TRBJ2-1; D unclear. CDR1 SGHNT and CDR2 YYREEE come from the germline V gene (reference sequence). Trimming stripped 4 bases from V and 6 bases from J, with 14 bases between. CDR3 length equals 14 residues. CDR3 sequence reads: CASSLKTGSNEQFF. CDR3 coding DNA: TGTGCCAGCAGCCTCAAGACCGGAAGCAATGAGCAGTTCTTC.

This clonotype is a singleton in its sample. V gene TRBV20-1 combines with J gene TRBJ2-2, with TRBD2 matching 8 bases. The junction had 6 bases not matched to a gene; V was cut back by 0 bases and J by 0 bases. Germline V gene lookup returns CDR1 DFQATT and CDR2 SNEGSKA (reference sequence). The CDR3 sequence is 17 residues long. CDR3: CSARDLAGLSNTGELFF. Written as DNA, the CDR3 is TGCAGTGCTAGAGATCTAGCGGGCCTCTCGAACACCGGGGAGCTGTTTTTT.

This clonotype was picked up a small number of times. This CDR3 reads CASSPQERDLADTQYF. Here the CDR3 DNA reads TGTGCCAGCAGCCCCCAAGAGAGGGATTTAGCAGATACGCAGTATTTT. The chain combines TRBV21-1 with TRBJ2-3; TRBD2, as called in the table, went unchecked against the DNA. TRBV21-1 is designated a pseudogene. The CDR3 totals 16 residues.

In the case of this clonotype: One end of the junction fails to match germline, which may point to a read error. The chain recombines TRBV7-8 with TRBJ1-3; 11 bases align to TRBD1. CDR1 SGHVS and CDR2 FQNEAQ come from the germline V gene. There are 15 residues in the CDR3. The CDR3 region is CVSSFGQGALDTIYF. CDR3 nucleotides: TGTGTCAGCAGCTTTGGACAGGGGGCGCTGGACACCATATATTTT.

J is TRBJ1-1 and V is TRBV19; 7 bases line up with TRBD1. CDR3 length: 15 amino acids. Germline values: CDR1 LNHDA, CDR2 SQIVND (reference sequence). V was pared by 5 bases and J by 5 bases, with 11 bases of the junction left unmatched. The CDR3 protein is CASSWGTGERTEAFF. CDR3 in DNA: TGTGCCAGTAGTTGGGGTACAGGGGAGAGGACTGAAGCTTTCTTT.

V is TRBV7-9 and J is TRBJ1-4, with TRBD1 matching 10 bases. The CDR3 totals 19 residues. The V gene end was trimmed by 5 bases and the J gene end by 7 bases; junction bases not matched to a gene: 19. In germline, CDR1 is SEHNR, CDR2 FQNEAQ (reference sequence). The CDR3 sequence is CASSPQPGQGLRGAEKLFF. The DNA for the CDR3 is TGTGCCAGCAGCCCTCAACCGGGACAGGGGCTTCGGGGCGCTGAAAAACTGTTTTTT.

This clonotype was counted a few times. The J gene is TRBJ1-3, the V gene TRBV9; possibly TRBD1 for D (6 bases). V lost 2 bases and J 1 base, leaving 13 bases between the germline ends. Germline CDR1 reads SGDLS; CDR2 reads YYNGEE. The CDR3 sequence is 16 residues long. Written as DNA, the CDR3 is TGTGCCAGCAGCGTCGGGGGGCCCTTTTCTGGAAACACCATATATTTT. The encoded protein is CASSVGGPFSGNTIYF.

The genes are TRBV15 and TRBJ2-1; 7 nucleotides agree with TRBD1. The CDR3 spans 17 residues. The trim removed 6 bases at V and 7 bases at J, leaving 18 bases unmatched. Per the germline V gene, CDR1 is LNHNV and CDR2 is YYDKDF (reference sequence). CDR3 protein: CATSSDRDTTTGNEQFF. CDR3 coding DNA: TGTGCCACCAGTAGTGACAGGGACACAACCACGGGGAATGAGCAGTTCTTC.

This chain uses TRBV29-1 with TRBJ2-1, with 8 bases lining up with TRBD2. V gave up 2 bases and J gave up 12 bases; unmatched junction bases: 6. The CDR3 runs to 12 residues. Per the germline V gene, CDR1 is SQVTM and CDR2 is ANQGSEA. CDR3 DNA: TGCAGCGTTGAACTCGTAGCGGGAAGGCAGTTCTTC. Residues: CSVELVAGRQFF.

The chain combines TRBV5-1 with TRBJ2-7; 8 bases are shared with TRBD1. V lost 1 base and J lost 3; bases outside the gene matches: 6. This CDR3 region has 15 residues. Germline V gene data show CDR1 as SGHRS and CDR2 as YFSETQ. CDR3 sequence: CASSLSRDRSYEQYF. The DNA of the CDR3 is TGCGCCAGCAGCTTGTCCCGGGACAGGAGCTACGAGCAGTACTTC.

The CDR3: CASSVSSGETYEQYF. The CDR3 DNA reads as TGTGCCAGCAGCGTAAGTAGCGGGGAGACCTACGAGCAGTACTTC. This chain links TRBV9 with TRBJ2-7; 8 bases match TRBD2. Germline CDR1 is SGDLS and CDR2 is YYNGEE. Trimming cost V 1 base and J 2 bases; bases outside gene matches: 5. The CDR3 loop spans 15 amino acids.

This clonotype was picked up a small number of times. This chain connects TRBV20-1 to TRBJ1-5, with TRBD1 matching over 7 bases. V shed 8 bases, J shed 2 bases, and the junction held 3 bases outside the gene matches. The CDR3 runs to 12 residues. Germline V CDR1 and CDR2: DFQATT, SNEGSKA (reference sequence). In DNA form, the CDR3 reads TGCAGTTCTGGACAGGGCAATCAGCCCCAGCATTTT. Its translation is CSSGQGNQPQHF.

V is TRBV11-2 and J is TRBJ2-1, with 8 bases matching TRBD2. V dropped 0 bases and J dropped 9; count of bases not matched to a gene: 4. CDR3 length: 14 residues. The germline V gene encodes CDR1 SGHAT and CDR2 FQNNGV. This CDR3 reads CASSLEVREGEQFF. In nucleotides, the CDR3 is TGTGCCAGCAGCTTAGAAGTACGGGAGGGTGAGCAGTTCTTC.

This clonotype was found a few times. This rearrangement joins TRBV7-9 to TRBJ2-1; TRBD2 agrees at 10 bases. Germline V gene sequence: CDR1 SEHNR, CDR2 FQNEAQ (reference sequence). Trimming removed 0 bases from V and 4 bases from J; junction bases left unmatched: 0. This CDR3 comprises 15 residues. In nucleotides, the CDR3 is TGTGCCAGCAGCTTAGCTAGCGGGGGGTACAATGAGCAGTTCTTC. Protein sequence: CASSLASGGYNEQFF.

This clonotype came up a few times. The rearrangement joins TRBV5-8 to TRBJ2-1, with 11 bases that match TRBD2. The CDR3 extends over 14 amino acids. V lost 5 bases and J lost 8; bases outside the gene matches: 6. Germline V gene data show CDR1 as SGHTS and CDR2 as YDEGEE. CDR3 sequence: CASSRTSGSDEQFF. CDR3 sequence (DNA): TGTGCCAGCAGTCGGACTAGCGGGTCTGATGAGCAGTTCTTC.

The chain links TRBV7-9 to TRBJ2-7; D is undetermined. V was cut by 4 bases and J by 0 bases, with 10 bases left in between. The germline V gene encodes CDR1 SEHNR and CDR2 FQNEAQ (reference sequence). CDR3 length equals 14 residues. The CDR3 loop is CASSSTEVSYEQYF. The CDR3 bases are TGTGCCAGCAGCTCCACTGAGGTCTCCTACGAGCAGTACTTC.

This clonotype was counted ten times or more. V and J are TRBV2 and TRBJ1-6; D might be TRBD1 (6 bases). The CDR3 contains 15 residues. Trimming stripped 7 bases from V and 4 bases from J, with 14 bases between. CDR1 and CDR2 from the germline V gene are SNHLY and FYNNEI. The CDR3 region is CASTPADRYNSPLHF. CDR3 nucleotide sequence: TGTGCCAGCACTCCGGCGGACAGATATAATTCACCCCTCCACTTT.

This clonotype was recorded many times. This chain links TRBV10-3 with TRBJ1-2; TRBD1 is a possible D gene (5 bases). Looked up from germline, CDR1 is ENHRY and CDR2 is SYGVKD. CDR3 length: 12 residues. Trimming shortened V by 10 bases and J by 3 bases, and 12 bases separated the two germline ends. CDR3 nucleotide sequence: TGTGCCAGTGCCGGGACCCACTATGGCTACACCTTC. Amino acid sequence: CASAGTHYGYTF.

A few counts support this clonotype. The genes are TRBV24-1 and TRBJ2-3; the D is unclear. In germline, CDR1 is KGHDR, CDR2 SFDVKD. The CDR3 spans 13 residues. V gave up 2 bases and J gave up 7 bases, with 9 bases separating them. CDR3 DNA sequence: TGTGCCACCAGTGATTCTCTCCAAAATACGCAGTATTTT. Its translation: CATSDSLQNTQYF.

This clonotype was seen only a few times. The chain recombines TRBV29-1 with TRBJ2-2; D is unresolved. The CDR3 is 13 residues long. Germline V gene sequence: CDR1 SQVTM, CDR2 ANQGSEA. The ends were cut back, 3 bases at V and 2 bases at J, with 7 bases in the middle. This CDR3 is CSVDGSNTGELFF. The DNA of the CDR3 is TGCAGCGTTGACGGGTCTAACACCGGGGAGCTGTTTTTT.

The sample holds one count of this clonotype. This could be a read error, since a much larger clone is one nucleotide away. The CDR3 nucleotides read TGTGCCAGCGGTTACTCGACAGGGGGAAACACCATATATTTT. Translated, it gives CASGYSTGGNTIYF. The rearrangement links TRBV6-5 to TRBJ1-3; TRBD1 aligns across 7 bases. This CDR3 is 14 amino acids long. Per the germline V gene, CDR1 is MNHEY and CDR2 is SVGAGI.

The chain has TRBV20-1 and TRBJ1-4; tentatively, D is TRBD1 (6 bases). The germline gives CDR1 DFQATT, CDR2 SNEGSKA (reference sequence). V was trimmed by 6 bases and J by 5 bases, leaving 16 bases between them. The CDR3 is 14 residues long. The CDR3 reads CSARSGDGNEKLFF. The CDR3 DNA follows: TGCAGTGCCAGGTCAGGGGATGGGAATGAAAAACTGTTTTTT.

This chain links TRBV6-5 with TRBJ1-6; TRBD1 is a possible D gene (5 bases). The CDR3 covers 15 residues. V gave up 2 bases and J gave up 7 bases, with 12 bases separating them. Germline CDR1 and CDR2: MNHEY and SVGAGI. This chain's CDR3 is CASSYAQGLNSPLHF. In DNA, the CDR3 is TGTGCCAGCAGTTACGCGCAGGGTTTGAATTCACCCCTCCACTTT.

This clonotype appeared a few times. V usage is TRBV29-1 and J usage is TRBJ2-1; unclear D gene. The CDR3 spans 16 residues. From germline, CDR1 is SQVTM and CDR2 ANQGSEA. Between the trimmed V and J ends, which lost 2 bases and 1 base, there was a span of 15 bases. The CDR3 loop is CSVETGMGGSYNEQFF. For the CDR3, the DNA is TGCAGCGTTGAAACGGGTATGGGTGGGTCCTACAATGAGCAGTTCTTC.

This clonotype was picked up a small number of times. The V gene is TRBV6-5, the J gene TRBJ2-7, with D perhaps assigned TRBD1 or TRBD2 (5 bases each). Per the germline V gene, CDR1 is MNHEY and CDR2 is SVGAGI. The V and J ends lost 6 bases and 2 bases respectively, with 11 bases between them. The CDR3 length is 13 residues. The DNA of the CDR3 is TGTGCCAGCAGACCGGGACCCACCTACGAGCAGTACTTC. Translating gives CASRPGPTYEQYF.

With respect to this clonotype: A junction end diverges from the germline sequence, so it may reflect a read error. V usage is TRBV28 and J usage is TRBJ2-3; D remains ambiguous. The CDR3 runs 12 residues. CDR1 MDHEN and CDR2 SYDVKM come from the germline V gene. The CDR3 DNA is TGTACCAGCCACGGACCCACTGGAACGCAGTATTTT. The encoded protein is CTSHGPTGTQYF.

A few counts support this clonotype. The V and J genes are TRBV3-1 and TRBJ1-1; no definite D call. V shed 0 bases and J shed 7 bases, with 9 bases lying between them. Germline CDR1 is LGHDT and CDR2 is YNNKEL (reference sequence). CDR3 length equals 13 residues. The CDR3, as DNA: TGTGCCAGCAGCCAAGAGGGAGTAAGTGAAGCTTTCTTT. Amino acids: CASSQEGVSEAFF.

Notes on this clonotype: Given a much more abundant clone one base away, this may be a read error. The rearrangement uses TRBV27 and TRBJ2-3, with D tentatively TRBD1 (5 bases). The end of the DNA is better explained by TRBJ1-5, so the J call may be wrong. This CDR3 is 15 amino acids long. Germline assignment: CDR1 MNHEY and CDR2 SMNVEV (reference sequence). The CDR3 coding sequence is TGTGCCAGCAGTGCCACCTTCTGGGGCACAGATACGCAGCATTTT. It yields the protein CASSATFWGTDTQHF.

Worth noting for this clonotype: This may arise from a read error, as a much more abundant clone is one base away. The V and J genes are TRBV11-2 and TRBJ1-2; D call uncertain. The CDR3 consists of 13 residues. The germline V gene has CDR1 SGHAT and CDR2 FQNNGV. CDR3 in amino acids: CASNLNEDYGYTF. As DNA, the CDR3 is TGTGCCAGCAACTTAAATGAGGACTATGGCTACACCTTC.

This clonotype was recorded a few times. The chain recombines TRBV10-3 with TRBJ1-2; the D gene is possibly TRBD1 (5 bases). This CDR3 has 17 residues. Germline V gene lookup returns CDR1 ENHRY and CDR2 SYGVKD. The germline V and J ends were trimmed by 5 bases and 8 bases, with 27 bases remaining between them. DNA for the CDR3: TGTGCCATCAGTCTGGTTTGGGGCAGCCGGACCCGAATGGGCTACACCTTC. It yields the protein CAISLVWGSRTRMGYTF.